A single sample is the source of the 17 T cell receptor beta chains below, sequenced in a study of radiation and T cells in renal cell carcinoma. The treatment: treatment-naive control, cytoreductive nephrectomy. Using immunoSEQ multiplex PCR, the repertoire was profiled, and TCRdb retains in-frame clones only, with some absent. The sample lists roughly 21,000 clones, 45% to 55% occurring once. The source material was tumor tissue, sampled from a patient whose treatment was nephrectomy without radiotherapy. The receptors were sampled from a human donor with renal cell carcinoma.

The count of this clone is one. The V call is TRBV5-5, the J call TRBJ1-2; TRBD1 agrees at 9 bases. Germline V gene data show CDR1 as SGHKS and CDR2 as YYEKEE (reference sequence). This CDR3 is 16 amino acids long. The V segment lost 2 bases and the J segment 3 bases; nucleotides outside the gene matches: 8. CDR3 region: CASSLNPTGGDYGYTF. In DNA, the CDR3 is TGTGCCAGCAGCTTAAACCCGACAGGGGGTGACTATGGCTACACCTTC.

The CDR3 loop is CSADPGNYGYTF. CDR3 bases: TGCAGCGCCGATCCGGGTAACTATGGCTACACCTTC. The chain carries TRBV29-1 and TRBJ1-2, with D unresolved. CDR3 length: 12 residues. Trimming removed 7 bases from V and 1 base from J, with 10 bases in between. Germline V gives CDR1 SQVTM, CDR2 ANQGSEA. The whole variable domain, filled in from reference TRBV29-1 and TRBJ1-2, reads SAVISQKPSRDICQRGTSLTIQCQVDSQVTMMFWYRQQPGQSLTLIATANQGSEATYESGFVIDKFPISRPNLTFSTLTVSNMSPEDSSIYLCSADPGNYGYTFGSGTRLTVV.

The chain recombines TRBV4-2 with TRBJ2-1; D gene unclear. The CDR3 is made up of 15 amino acids. Trimming left V 2 bases short and J 0 bases short, with 8 bases between. CDR1 and CDR2 from the germline V gene are LGHNA and YNFKEQ. CDR3 region: CASSQSYPSYNEQFF. CDR3 DNA sequence: TGTGCCAGCAGCCAAAGCTACCCCTCCTACAATGAGCAGTTCTTC.

The V and J genes are TRBV7-2 and TRBJ2-3, with 14 bases lining up with TRBD2. V shed 4 bases, J shed 4 bases, and the junction held 10 bases outside the gene matches. This CDR3 is 18 amino acids long. Germline V gives CDR1 SGHTA, CDR2 FQGNSA. CDR3 loop: CASSSGLAGGLRADTQYF. CDR3 DNA: TGTGCCAGCAGCTCCGGACTAGCGGGGGGCCTGCGGGCAGATACGCAGTATTTT.

As to this clone: Other nucleotide sequences in the sample specify the same CDR3. The chain is built from TRBV2 and TRBJ1-4, with 9 nucleotides matching TRBD1. The CDR3 extends over 15 amino acids. J lost 3 bases, V lost 6 bases, and 5 bases had no gene match. From germline, CDR1 is SNHLY and CDR2 FYNNEI. CDR3 in amino acids: CASRGQGAPNEKLFF. As DNA, the CDR3 is TGTGCCAGCAGGGGACAGGGCGCGCCTAATGAAAAACTGTTTTTT.

The genes are TRBV10-3 and TRBJ1-3; maybe TRBD1 (6 bases). The V end was cut by 6 bases, the J end by 0 bases, with 12 bases between. Looked up from germline, CDR1 is ENHRY and CDR2 is SYGVKD. CDR3 length: 15 residues. The CDR3 coding sequence is TGTGCCATCAGCCGGTCACAGGGCTCTGGAAACACCATATATTTT. Amino acid sequence: CAISRSQGSGNTIYF.

J is TRBJ1-3 and V is TRBV13, with 8 positions matching TRBD1. The CDR3 totals 15 residues. From germline, CDR1 is PRHDT and CDR2 FYEKMQ (reference sequence). After removal of 2 bases from V and 1 base from J, the junction contained 1 base not matched to a gene. For the CDR3, the DNA is TGTGCCAGCAGCTTATGGACAGGGTCTGGAAACACCATATATTTT. Protein: CASSLWTGSGNTIYF.

In this sample, this clone turned up once. The chain links TRBV15 to TRBJ1-5, with 8 bases matching TRBD1. The CDR3 has 15 amino acids. Trimming removed 3 bases from V and 4 bases from J; junction bases left unmatched: 5. Germline V gene sequence: CDR1 LNHNV, CDR2 YYDKDF (reference sequence). The chain's CDR3 is CATSSDRGPNQPQHF. CDR3 in DNA: TGTGCCACCAGCAGCGACAGGGGCCCAAATCAGCCCCAGCATTTT. Complete variable domain (other parts from reference TRBV15 and TRBJ1-5): DAMVIQNPRYQVTQFGKPVTLSCSQTLNHNVMYWYQQKSSQAPKLLFHYYDKDFNNEADTPDNFQSRRPNTSFCFLDIRSPGLGDTAMYLCATSSDRGPNQPQHFGDGTRLSIL.

This clone was found a few times. The V gene is TRBV10-1, the J gene TRBJ1-2; 8 bases are a match to TRBD1. This CDR3 region has 16 residues. The germline V gene encodes CDR1 WNHNN and CDR2 SYGVQD (reference sequence). Trimming at V came to 6 bases and at J to 4 bases, leaving 13 bases not matched to a gene. CDR3 amino acids: CASRHRGRKSGYGYTF. In nucleotides, the CDR3 is TGCGCCAGCAGACACAGGGGGAGAAAGTCGGGCTATGGCTACACCTTC.

The chain links TRBV5-8 to TRBJ2-7, with 11 nucleotides matching TRBD1. The CDR3 totals 15 residues. Germline CDR1 reads SGHTS; CDR2 reads YDEGEE. The V and J ends lost 3 bases and 5 bases, in that order; junction bases with no gene match: 7. The CDR3 DNA is TGTGCCAGCAGCTCCCCTCCGGGACAGGGGGACGAGCAGTACTTC. This translates into CASSSPPGQGDEQYF.

This clone has only a few counts. The chain links TRBV2 to TRBJ1-1; 7 bases map to TRBD1. From germline, CDR1 is SNHLY and CDR2 FYNNEI. Unmatched junction bases numbered 6, after V lost 6 bases and J lost 2 bases. The CDR3 has 14 residues. The CDR3 DNA reads as TGTGCCAGCAGCTTGACAGGGATCAACACTGAAGCTTTCTTT. Translated, it gives CASSLTGINTEAFF.

The rearrangement uses TRBV6-5 and TRBJ2-5; 7 bases align to TRBD2. The CDR3 has 15 residues. CDR1 and CDR2 (germline): MNHEY, SVGAGI. The J segment lost 8 bases and the V segment lost 8 bases, leaving 17 bases of the junction unmatched. Here the CDR3 reads CASRPRDYGQGTQYF. The CDR3 DNA follows: TGTGCCAGCCGCCCCCGGGACTACGGTCAAGGTACCCAGTACTTC.

J is TRBJ1-1 and V is TRBV7-2; D remains ambiguous. Germline values: CDR1 SGHTA, CDR2 FQGNSA. The CDR3 runs 14 residues. Trimming removed 2 bases at V and 1 base at J, with 8 bases between. CDR3 DNA: TGTGCCAGCAGCTTATTGCACCCGAACACTGAAGCTTTCTTT. Protein sequence: CASSLLHPNTEAFF.

The rearrangement uses TRBV6-4 and TRBJ1-3; 7 bases align to TRBD1. This CDR3 has 16 amino acids. The ends lost 5 bases at V and 4 bases at J; junction bases unmatched: 11. Germline loops: CDR1 MRHNA, CDR2 SNTAGT. CDR3 nucleotides: TGTGCCAGCAGTAACTTGGGACAGTCTCCCGGAAACACCATATATTTT. Residues: CASSNLGQSPGNTIYF.

V usage is TRBV9 and J usage is TRBJ2-5; D call uncertain. The CDR3 runs to 13 residues. CDR1 and CDR2 (germline): SGDLS, YYNGEE. Deletions cut 4 bases from V and 0 bases from J, with 7 bases between. The chain's CDR3 is CASSSVYQETQYF. The CDR3 nucleotides are TGTGCCAGCAGCTCGGTGTACCAAGAGACCCAGTACTTC. Filled out from reference TRBV9 and TRBJ2-5, the complete variable domain reads DSGVTQTPKHLITATGQRVTLRCSPRSGDLSVYWYQQSLDQGLQFLIQYYNGEERAKGNILERFSAQQFPDLHSELNLSSLELGDSALYFCASSSVYQETQYFGPGTRLLVL.

The chain uses TRBV19 and TRBJ2-2; D unresolved. The CDR3 has 14 amino acids. Germline assignment: CDR1 LNHDA and CDR2 SQIVND (reference sequence). V lost 5 bases and J 7 bases, leaving 14 bases between the germline ends. The CDR3 reads CASSSILGSGELFF. CDR3 sequence (DNA): TGTGCCAGTAGTTCAATTTTAGGTAGCGGGGAGCTGTTTTTT.

The sample holds a few counts of this clone. The V call is TRBV6-6, the J call TRBJ2-1, with 7 bases identical to TRBD2. CDR3 length: 14 amino acids. Germline V CDR1 and CDR2: MNHNY, SVGAGI (reference sequence). With V trimmed by 5 bases and J by 12 bases, 13 bases remained unmatched. DNA for the CDR3: TGTGCCAGCAGTACCTCCGGGGCGGGGGTTGCGCAGTTCTTC. Protein: CASSTSGAGVAQFF.